The following is a T cell receptor (beta chain) sequence with its context. Antigen: not known. Time point described: cycle 4 day 1 (C4D1), after less than 7 weeks of nivolumab. Relapse was seen in all patients after autologous stem cell transplantation, and brentuximab vedotin exposure was variable. Germline V gives CDR1 PRHDT, CDR2 FYEKMQ (reference sequence). The CDR3 is 15 amino acids. The V and J ends lost 0 bases and 5 bases, in that order; junction bases with no gene match: 6. This record belongs to a study of PD-1 blockade in classical Hodgkin lymphoma. The study, taken as a whole, reports: The baseline diversity of complete responders showed similarity to that of newly diagnosed patients. Nivolumab initiated under 1 year post-ASCT led to patient exclusion.

The repertoire was sequenced with immunoSEQ multiplex PCR; TCRdb's copy has only in-frame clones and lacks some. The table includes over 60,000 clones, over 85% detected once. The source is a human donor with classical Hodgkin lymphoma. The sample was peripheral blood mononuclear cells (PBMCs), taken before the fourth cycle of nivolumab. The rearrangement uses TRBV13 and TRBJ2-7; 8 nucleotides line up with TRBD1. In DNA, the CDR3 is TGTGCCAGCAGCTTAGGGGACAGGGCGGGGCACGAGCAGTACTTC. Encoded protein: CASSLGDRAGHEQYF.